This T cell receptor beta chain is from a study of monozygotic twins with inflammatory bowel disease. Study-wide results and caveats: The inverse Simpson measure of TCRbeta diversity was lower in IBD patients than in healthy co-twins.

Regarding this clonotype: Its cognate antigen is unknown.

Template switching added UMIs carrying a 6-nucleotide sample barcode. TCRdb reanalyzed the 5' RACE reads, giving one entry per CDR3 protein sequence and no DNA. Recorded for this sample: hundreds of thousands of distinct CDR3 sequences. This CDR3 has 15 residues. Without any T cell sorting, total RNA was isolated from whole blood. V is TRBV12-3 or TRBV12-4 and J is TRBJ1-4; TCRdb's D gene call, TRBD1, goes unchecked for lack of DNA. The sequence derives from a human donor with ulcerative colitis or Crohn's disease, or a healthy co-twin of an affected twin (not recorded which). The material sequenced was blood. CDR3 protein: CASSPQIATNEKLFF.